These 18 T cell receptor beta chains came from one sample sequenced in a study of T cell responses to AZD1222 COVID-19 vaccine. Generated by immunoSEQ multiplex PCR, the TCRdb table keeps only in-frame clones and is missing some. The repertoire consists of 120,000 or so clones, with about nine tenths occurring once and the leading ten covering roughly 7%. The starting material was peripheral blood, obtained on day 0 of AZD1222 vaccination. These receptors were taken from an adult in good health.

The rearrangement uses TRBV3-1 (or the pseudogene TRBV3-2) and TRBJ2-7; TRBD1 is a possible D gene (5 bases). Germline values: CDR1 LGHDT, CDR2 YNNKEL (reference sequence). The CDR3 has 16 residues. V lost 1 base and J lost 2, with 15 bases in between. CDR3 sequence: CASSQGLGVGTYEQYF. In DNA, the CDR3 is TGTGCCAGCAGCCAAGGTCTAGGGGTGGGGACCTACGAGCAGTACTTC.

This clone was counted between two and nine times. J is TRBJ2-5 and V is TRBV27, with a weak D call TRBD1 (7 bases). V lost 5 bases, J lost 4 bases, and 14 bases lay in between. This CDR3 has 14 amino acids. Germline values: CDR1 MNHEY, CDR2 SMNVEV (reference sequence). Written as DNA, the CDR3 is TGTGCCAGCAGTCAACACAGGGGAGGAGAGACCCAGTACTTC. It yields the protein CASSQHRGGETQYF.

The chain uses TRBV7-2 and TRBJ2-3; no reliable D call. CDR1 is SGHTA, CDR2 FQGNSA, per germline. The CDR3 consists of 15 residues. The V end lost 1 base, the J end lost 2 bases, and 10 bases lay between the germline ends. In DNA form, the CDR3 reads TGTGCCAGCAGCTTAGTTTTAGCTGCCACAGATACGCAGTATTTT. It encodes CASSLVLAATDTQYF.

The chain recombines TRBV30 with TRBJ1-4; TRBD1 is a possible D gene (6 bases). Trimming took 3 bases from V and 8 from J, leaving 10 bases between them. Germline V gene data show CDR1 as GTSNPN and CDR2 as SVGIG (reference sequence). The CDR3 is 12 residues long. The CDR3 DNA is TGTGCCTGGAGAGGGGGTCGGGAAAAACTGTTTTTT. Translated, it gives CAWRGGREKLFF.

The V call is TRBV6-5, the J call TRBJ2-1; D is perhaps TRBD2 (6 bases). Germline-derived CDR1 and CDR2 are MNHEY and SVGAGI. The V end lost 2 bases, the J end lost 8 bases, and 16 bases lay between the germline ends. This CDR3 is built from 15 residues. This CDR3 reads CASSYGSGGPDEQFF. DNA of the CDR3: TGTGCCAGCAGTTACGGGAGTGGAGGGCCTGATGAGCAGTTCTTC.

This clone was counted only a few times. The V and J genes are TRBV12-3 or TRBV12-4 and TRBJ2-2, with unresolved D. Trimming took 6 bases from V and 3 from J, leaving 8 bases between them. The CDR3 is 13 amino acids. CDR3 amino acids: CASRYMHTGELFF. The CDR3 nucleotides are TGTGCCAGCAGATACATGCACACCGGGGAGCTGTTTTTT.

V and J are TRBV5-1 and TRBJ1-4; D remains ambiguous. Trimming cost V 0 bases and J 3 bases, with 12 bases left between them. CDR3 length equals 16 residues. Germline CDR1 is SGHRS and CDR2 is YFSETQ. The CDR3 bases are TGCGCCAGCAGCTTGGGGCCGGGGTGGGCTAATGAAAAACTGTTTTTT. Residues: CASSLGPGWANEKLFF.

The V and J genes are TRBV28 and TRBJ2-5; D gene uncertain. The CDR3 runs to 14 residues. Trimming removed 2 bases from V and 4 bases from J, with 11 bases in between. Germline lookup yields CDR1 MDHEN and CDR2 SYDVKM. The CDR3 nucleotides are TGTGCCAGCAGTTTAGGTATTGGTGCAGAGACCCAGTACTTC. Its translation is CASSLGIGAETQYF.

The rearrangement links TRBV10-3 to TRBJ1-2, with no clear D. Germline CDR1 reads ENHRY; CDR2 reads SYGVKD. The CDR3 sequence is 13 residues long. V was shortened by 7 bases and J by 3 bases, with 12 bases between the two germline ends. CDR3 nucleotide sequence: TGTGCCATCACCCCGGGAAGGGACTATGGCTACACCTTC. This gives the protein CAITPGRDYGYTF.

V and J are TRBV11-2 and TRBJ2-7, with D tentatively TRBD2 (5 bases). This CDR3 region has 12 residues. Germline assignment: CDR1 SGHAT and CDR2 FQNNGV. The ends were cut back, 1 base at V and 9 bases at J, with 10 bases in the middle. The CDR3 DNA follows: TGTGCCAGCAGCTTAGCCTGGGAGAGGCAGTACTTC. Encoded protein: CASSLAWERQYF.

The rearrangement links TRBV28 to TRBJ2-3, with TRBD1 matching over 8 bases. J gave up 4 bases and V 7 bases, and 13 bases lay outside the gene matches. The germline V gene encodes CDR1 MDHEN and CDR2 SYDVKM. The CDR3 contains 16 residues. For the CDR3, the DNA is TGTGCCAGCATTCCCTACGGACAGGGCAGCCCAGATACGCAGTATTTT. This translates into CASIPYGQGSPDTQYF.

The chain joins TRBV28 to TRBJ2-4, with unresolved D. Germline-derived CDR1 and CDR2 are MDHEN and SYDVKM. The V end was cut by 6 bases, the J end by 1 base, with 4 bases between. CDR3 length: 12 amino acids. CDR3 in DNA: TGTGCCAGCAGCCTCGCCAAAAACATTCAGTACTTC. Protein product: CASSLAKNIQYF.

The J gene is TRBJ1-5, the V gene TRBV20-1; D remains unclear. Germline-derived CDR1 and CDR2 are DFQATT and SNEGSKA (reference sequence). Trimming took off 3 bases at V and 5 bases at J, with 11 bases between the two ends. The CDR3 has 13 amino acids. CDR3 loop: CSASSQRDQPQHF. The CDR3 bases are TGCAGTGCTAGTAGTCAAAGGGATCAGCCCCAGCATTTT.

This sequence joins TRBV4-3 and TRBJ1-1; D not resolved. Germline-derived CDR1 and CDR2 are LGHNA and YSLEER. The CDR3 runs to 13 residues. Trimming removed 4 bases from V and 0 bases from J, with 6 bases in between. The CDR3, as DNA: TGCGCCAGCAGCCTCAGTTTGAACACTGAAGCTTTCTTT. Translation: CASSLSLNTEAFF.

V is TRBV28 and J is TRBJ1-3; no reliable D call. Trimming removed 3 bases from V and 0 bases from J, with 9 bases in between. The length of the CDR3 is 15 residues. The germline CDR1 and CDR2 sequences are MDHEN and SYDVKM. The CDR3 DNA follows: TGTGCCAGCAGTTTGTACAAGAGCTCTGGAAACACCATATATTTT. It translates to CASSLYKSSGNTIYF.

The chain carries TRBV6-1 and TRBJ1-1, with D possibly TRBD1 on 6 matching bases. V dropped 3 bases and J dropped 6 bases, with 17 bases sitting between them. Germline assignment: CDR1 MNHNS and CDR2 SASEGT. There are 15 residues in the CDR3. The CDR3 DNA follows: TGTGCCAGCAGTGATACAGGGCTCGCAGCTTCTGAAGCTTTCTTT. It translates to CASSDTGLAASEAFF.

This chain joins TRBV4-1 and TRBJ1-4; D might be TRBD1 (5 bases). The CDR3 contains 17 residues. V dropped 4 bases and J dropped 6 bases, with 21 bases sitting between them. Germline V gene lookup returns CDR1 MGHRA and CDR2 YSYEKL. The CDR3 loop is CASSRAGSIRGHEKLFF. The CDR3 coding sequence is TGCGCCAGCAGCCGGGCAGGGAGTATAAGGGGTCATGAAAAACTGTTTTTT.

This clone came up once. V and J are TRBV6-5 and TRBJ1-2; D gene unclear. This CDR3 is 15 amino acids long. Germline CDR1 is MNHEY and CDR2 is SVGAGI. Trimming pared 6 bases from V and 0 bases from J, leaving 14 bases between. The CDR3 nucleotides are TGTGCCAGCAGCTTCTACAGCGGAGCTAACTATGGCTACACCTTC. As protein: CASSFYSGANYGYTF.